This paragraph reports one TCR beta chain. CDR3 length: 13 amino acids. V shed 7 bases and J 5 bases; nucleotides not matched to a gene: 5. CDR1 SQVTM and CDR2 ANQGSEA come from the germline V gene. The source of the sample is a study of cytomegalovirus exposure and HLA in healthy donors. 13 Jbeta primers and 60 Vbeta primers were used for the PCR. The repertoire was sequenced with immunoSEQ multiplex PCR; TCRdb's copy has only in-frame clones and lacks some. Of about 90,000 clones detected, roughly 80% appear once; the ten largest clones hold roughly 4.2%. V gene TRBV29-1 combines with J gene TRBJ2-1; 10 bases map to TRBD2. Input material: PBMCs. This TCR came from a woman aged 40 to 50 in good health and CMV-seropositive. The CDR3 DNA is TGCAGCGCCGGGACTAGCGACCACAATGAGCAGTTCTTC. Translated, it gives CSAGTSDHNEQFF.